This TCR beta chain was retrieved from a study of post-analysis software for immune sequencing data. The CDR3 is 18 amino acids. CDR1 is SGHRS and CDR2 is YFSETQ in the germline V gene. Trimming took off 0 bases at V and 2 bases at J, with 21 bases between the two ends. TCR beta cDNA libraries had unique molecular identifiers. TCRdb reprocessed the PCR reads with MiXCR, giving one entry per CDR3 protein. Of 150,000 to 200,000 distinct CDR3 sequences listed, roughly 30% are singletons. Study outcomes and limitations: Samples sharing a preparation batch grouped tightly together when assessed by F measure. There was significantly lower normalized Chao1 diversity in multiple sclerosis patients than in controls. Elevated frequency relative to controls characterized several TRBV segments in patients, TRBV5-6, TRBV5-1 and TRBV20-1 among them.

Of note for this clonotype: The antigen is undetermined.

This clonotype was obtained from a girl aged 10-17 years with multiple sclerosis. Input material: blood. This chain joins TRBV5-1 and TRBJ2-7; a possible D gene is TRBD2 (6 bases). The DNA of the CDR3 is TGCGCCAGCAGCTTGGTAGGAGGCGGGACGGACGTACCCTACGAGCAGTACTTC. Its translation: CASSLVGGGTDVPYEQYF.